These 28 T cell receptor beta chains originate from one sample sequenced in a study of shared clonotypes between healthy human individuals. Produced via immunoSEQ multiplex PCR; TCRdb's table is partial and in-frame only. This table has roughly 490,000 clones, about 79% appearing once. What was sequenced was PBMCs. The receptors were sampled from a woman in her forties in good health. Some clones in this sample may be carry-over from other donors' samples.

The chain recombines TRBV6-5 with TRBJ2-5; a possible D gene is TRBD2 (5 bases). The CDR3 totals 15 residues. The germline gives CDR1 MNHEY, CDR2 SVGAGI. The V and J ends lost 2 bases and 7 bases respectively, with 17 bases between them. Here the CDR3 reads CASSYVRTQEGTQYF. The CDR3 DNA follows: TGTGCCAGCAGTTACGTCAGGACCCAAGAGGGGACCCAGTACTTC.

This chain joins TRBV5-1 and TRBJ2-2, with D possibly being TRBD1 or TRBD2 (5 bases each). CDR1 SGHRS and CDR2 YFSETQ come from the germline V gene. Between the trimmed V and J ends, which lost 2 bases and 7 bases, there was a span of 15 bases. The CDR3 has 15 amino acids. The CDR3 loop reads CASSFLQGRGGELFF. The CDR3 nucleotides are TGCGCCAGCAGCTTTTTGCAGGGACGGGGCGGGGAGCTGTTTTTT.

This sequence joins TRBV30 and TRBJ1-1; D is ambiguous. V lost 2 bases to trimming and J lost 1 base, with 8 bases between them. This CDR3 comprises 13 residues. Germline V gene lookup returns CDR1 GTSNPN and CDR2 SVGIG (reference sequence). CDR3 region: CAWSKQTNTEAFF. DNA for the CDR3: TGTGCCTGGAGTAAACAGACGAACACTGAAGCTTTCTTT.

The chain links TRBV5-1 to TRBJ2-3; maybe TRBD2 (5 bases). The CDR3 runs 15 residues. V was cut by 0 bases and J by 1 base, with 9 bases left in between. Germline V CDR1 and CDR2: SGHRS, YFSETQ. The CDR3 DNA is TGCGCCAGCAGCTTGGCCCCAGCGGGCACAGATACGCAGTATTTT. It codes for CASSLAPAGTDTQYF. The whole variable domain, filled in from reference TRBV5-1 and TRBJ2-3, reads KAGVTQTPRYLIKTRGQQVTLSCSPISGHRSVSWYQQTPGQGLQFLFEYFSETQRNKGNFPGRFSGRQFSNSRSEMNVSTLELGDSALYLCASSLAPAGTDTQYFGPGTRLTVL.

The genes are TRBV7-9 and TRBJ2-3; TRBD2 aligns across 8 bases. CDR1 and CDR2 from the germline V gene are SEHNR and FQNEAQ (reference sequence). V shed 7 bases, J shed 4 bases, and the junction held 10 bases outside the gene matches. The CDR3 runs to 15 residues. CDR3 in amino acids: CASTHLSGSPDTQYF. Here the CDR3 DNA reads TGTGCCAGCACTCATCTGAGCGGGAGCCCAGATACGCAGTATTTT.

V gene TRBV7-8 combines with J gene TRBJ2-3; 12 nucleotides line up with TRBD2. The CDR3 has 17 residues. CDR1 and CDR2 (germline): SGHVS, FQNEAQ. The junction had 11 bases not matched to a gene; V was cut back by 6 bases and J by 4 bases. The CDR3, as DNA: TGTGCCAGCAGAATTGGTAGACTAGCGGGAGATGCAGATACGCAGTATTTT. Translation gives CASRIGRLAGDADTQYF.

Written as DNA, the CDR3 is TGCGCCAGCAGCCAAGATGGCCTAGCGGGAAGCACAGATACGCAGTATTTT. Protein sequence: CASSQDGLAGSTDTQYF. V usage is TRBV4-1 and J usage is TRBJ2-3; TRBD2 agrees at 9 bases. V lost 0 bases to trimming and J lost 0 bases; unmatched junction nucleotides: 4. Germline CDR1 reads MGHRA; CDR2 reads YSYEKL. CDR3 length: 17 residues.

This chain connects TRBV30 to TRBJ1-1; possible D gene TRBD1, 5 bases. V lost 5 bases, J lost 1 base, and 14 bases lay in between. Germline V gene lookup returns CDR1 GTSNPN and CDR2 SVGIG (reference sequence). The CDR3 has 14 amino acids. CDR3 sequence: CAWWGGVPNTEAFF. The CDR3 region has the DNA TGTGCCTGGTGGGGGGGGGTACCGAACACTGAAGCTTTCTTT.

The rearrangement links TRBV7-2 to TRBJ2-4; TRBD1 matches at 8 bases. The CDR3 loop spans 14 amino acids. Per the germline V gene, CDR1 is SGHTA and CDR2 is FQGNSA. V was clipped by 5 bases and J by 5 bases; unmatched bases: 5. The CDR3 protein is CASSPTGVQNIQYF. As DNA, the CDR3 is TGTGCCAGCAGCCCGACAGGGGTACAAAACATTCAGTACTTC.

The V and J genes are TRBV19 and TRBJ2-4; 7 positions match TRBD2. With V trimmed by 2 bases and J by 7 bases, 5 bases remained unmatched. CDR3 size: 14 residues. Germline V gene lookup returns CDR1 LNHDA and CDR2 SQIVND (reference sequence). The CDR3 DNA is TGTGCCAGTAGTATAAGGCGGGAGAAGAACATTCAGTACTTC. It yields the protein CASSIRREKNIQYF.

This clone showed up just once. The rearrangement joins TRBV27 to TRBJ2-1; 13 bases map to TRBD2. The CDR3 is made up of 15 amino acids. With V trimmed by 5 bases and J by 7 bases, 5 bases remained unmatched. Germline V gene sequence: CDR1 MNHEY, CDR2 SMNVEV (reference sequence). The CDR3: CASSKLAGGHNEQFF. In DNA form, the CDR3 reads TGTGCCAGCAGTAAACTAGCGGGAGGGCATAATGAGCAGTTCTTC.

The chain carries TRBV2 and TRBJ2-1; 7 bases line up with TRBD2. V was pared by 8 bases and J by 16 bases, with 23 bases of the junction left unmatched. Germline V CDR1 and CDR2: SNHLY, FYNNEI. The CDR3 is 15 residues long. The CDR3 here is CASGEIGRSGTPLFF. The CDR3 DNA reads as TGTGCCAGCGGGGAAATAGGACGGAGCGGGACCCCCCTTTTCTTC.

The V and J genes are TRBV11-2 and TRBJ2-2; D remains unclear. CDR1 is SGHAT and CDR2 is FQNNGV in the germline V gene. The V end was cut by 4 bases, the J end by 6 bases, with 9 bases between. This CDR3 region has 13 residues. Here the CDR3 DNA reads TGTGCCAGCAGCTCTTATTCCGCCGGGGAGCTGTTTTTT. Translation: CASSSYSAGELFF.

The chain couples TRBV18 to TRBJ1-2, with TRBD1 as a possible D gene (5 bases). The CDR3 consists of 13 residues. Trimming stripped 4 bases from V and 4 bases from J, with 10 bases between. Germline CDR1 reads KGHSH; CDR2 reads LQKENI. DNA of the CDR3: TGTGCCAGCTCACAGGGAGACAGCTATGGCTACACCTTC. The encoded protein is CASSQGDSYGYTF.

The V and J genes are TRBV18 and TRBJ2-2; D might be TRBD1 or TRBD2, each matching 6 bases. Per germline, CDR1 KGHSH and CDR2 LQKENI. The CDR3 sequence is 16 residues long. Trimming stripped 3 bases from V and 1 base from J, with 12 bases between. CDR3 nucleotides: TGTGCCAGCTCACCCGCCGGGGGCGTGAACACCGGGGAGCTGTTTTTT. Amino acid sequence: CASSPAGGVNTGELFF.

There are a few counts of this clone. Written as DNA, the CDR3 is TGTGCCAGCAGTCTTATAGGAGCGGGAGTGACAGAGACCCAGTACTTC. This sequence encodes CASSLIGAGVTETQYF. This chain uses TRBV28 with TRBJ2-5; 8 nucleotides match TRBD2. Germline CDR1 and CDR2: MDHEN and SYDVKM. The V segment lost 5 bases and the J segment 4 bases; nucleotides outside the gene matches: 12. The CDR3 is 16 residues long.

The V call is TRBV30, the J call TRBJ1-1; D remains unclear. From germline, CDR1 is GTSNPN and CDR2 SVGIG (reference sequence). CDR3 length: 13 amino acids. Trimming took off 1 base at V and 3 bases at J, with 9 bases between the two ends. CDR3 sequence (DNA): TGTGCCTGGAGTGGGGATAGGGACACTGAAGCTTTCTTT. It translates to CAWSGDRDTEAFF.

The genes are TRBV13 and TRBJ1-3; D is unresolved. Germline CDR1 is PRHDT and CDR2 is FYEKMQ (reference sequence). This CDR3 contains 14 residues. V lost 1 base, J lost 0 bases, and 4 bases lay in between. CDR3 DNA: TGTGCCAGCAGCTTAGTACTCTCTGGAAACACCATATATTTT. It translates to CASSLVLSGNTIYF.

This clone was seen a single time. This chain connects TRBV7-3 to TRBJ2-2; 9 bases are shared with TRBD2. CDR3 length equals 17 residues. V shed 0 bases, J shed 1 base, and the junction held 3 bases outside the gene matches. Germline values: CDR1 SGHTA, CDR2 FQGTGA. This chain's CDR3 is CASSLTSGRENTGELFF. CDR3 in DNA: TGTGCCAGCAGCTTAACTAGCGGGAGAGAGAACACCGGGGAGCTGTTTTTT.

This clone occurred many times. The chain has TRBV4-2 and TRBJ2-1; 12 bases are a match to TRBD2. In germline, CDR1 is LGHNA, CDR2 YNFKEQ. V was pared by 4 bases and J by 9 bases, with 7 bases of the junction left unmatched. This CDR3 has 15 amino acids. The CDR3 nucleotides read TGTGCCAGCAGCCCTAGCGGGAGGGCGGGGGGTGAGCAGTTCTTC. It specifies CASSPSGRAGGEQFF.

This chain joins TRBV4-2 and TRBJ1-5; a possible D gene is TRBD1 (5 bases). CDR1 and CDR2 (germline): LGHNA, YNFKEQ. V shed 1 base and J shed 0 bases, with 16 bases lying between them. The length of the CDR3 is 18 residues. The CDR3 is CASSQARGRDYSNQPQHF. DNA for the CDR3: TGTGCCAGCAGCCAAGCTCGGGGGAGGGATTATAGCAATCAGCCCCAGCATTTT.

This CDR3 is CSVMAGLAGIGNEQFF. In DNA, the CDR3 is TGCAGCGTGATGGCCGGGCTAGCGGGAATTGGCAATGAGCAGTTCTTC. The chain carries TRBV29-1 and TRBJ2-1; 9 nucleotides align to TRBD2. There are 16 residues in the CDR3. The junction had 15 bases not matched to a gene; V was cut back by 6 bases and J by 6 bases. CDR1 and CDR2 from the germline V gene are SQVTM and ANQGSEA.

This chain connects TRBV5-1 to TRBJ2-3; D perhaps matches TRBD1 (6 bases). The V gene lost 3 bases and the J gene lost 0 bases, with 20 bases spanning the gap. CDR1 and CDR2 (germline): SGHRS, YFSETQ. The CDR3 covers 18 residues. CDR3 DNA sequence: TGCGCCAGCAGCTCTGGTCAACAGGGTATTTCTAGCACAGATACGCAGTATTTT. Protein sequence: CASSSGQQGISSTDTQYF. Filled out from reference TRBV5-1 and TRBJ2-3, the complete variable domain reads KAGVTQTPRYLIKTRGQQVTLSCSPISGHRSVSWYQQTPGQGLQFLFEYFSETQRNKGNFPGRFSGRQFSNSRSEMNVSTLELGDSALYLCASSSGQQGISSTDTQYFGPGTRLTVL.

The chain combines TRBV11-2 with TRBJ1-1; weak D call: TRBD1 (6 bases). Germline V gene sequence: CDR1 SGHAT, CDR2 FQNNGV. The CDR3 spans 14 residues. Trimming cost V 5 bases and J 0 bases, with 10 bases left between them. The CDR3 DNA reads as TGTGCCAGCAGCCGCGACAGGTTGAACACTGAAGCTTTCTTT. This gives the protein CASSRDRLNTEAFF.

V is TRBV19 and J is TRBJ1-1, with a weak D call TRBD1 (5 bases). The V gene's germline CDR1 is LNHDA and CDR2 SQIVND (reference sequence). Trimming stripped 3 bases from V and 4 bases from J, with 12 bases between. The CDR3 covers 14 residues. CDR3 DNA sequence: TGTGCCAGTAGTATCCCAGGGATGAGCACTGAAGCTTTCTTT. Its protein product is CASSIPGMSTEAFF. The full variable domain, in which reference TRBV19 and TRBJ1-1 provide the parts outside the CDR3, is DGGITQSPKYLFRKEGQNVTLSCEQNLNHDAMYWYRQDPGQGLRLIYYSQIVNDFQKGDIAEGYSVSREKKESFPLTVTSAQKNPTAFYLCASSIPGMSTEAFFGQGTRLTVV.

The chain combines TRBV5-1 with TRBJ2-1; 9 bases fit TRBD1. Germline trimming cut 3 bases from V and 9 bases from J; bases unmatched to any gene: 13. CDR1 is SGHRS and CDR2 is YFSETQ in the germline V gene. CDR3 length equals 16 residues. The CDR3 loop reads CASSYQQGAQGSEQFF. The CDR3 bases are TGCGCCAGCAGCTACCAACAGGGGGCACAAGGCAGTGAGCAGTTCTTC.

The CDR3: CASSFGTRSYNEQFF. The CDR3 DNA follows: TGCGCCAGCAGCTTCGGGACACGCTCCTACAATGAGCAGTTCTTC. The rearrangement links TRBV5-1 to TRBJ2-1; TRBD1 is a possible D gene (6 bases). The CDR3 consists of 15 residues. CDR1 SGHRS and CDR2 YFSETQ come from the germline V gene. V lost 2 bases to trimming and J lost 0 bases, with 9 bases between them.

This chain uses TRBV5-1 with TRBJ2-2, with D perhaps being TRBD1 or TRBD2 (5 bases each). Trimming pared 6 bases from V and 2 bases from J, leaving 17 bases between. The CDR3 runs 16 residues. Germline lookup yields CDR1 SGHRS and CDR2 YFSETQ. DNA for the CDR3: TGCGCCAGCACCTTAACCGGGACGACAAACACCGGGGAGCTGTTTTTT. It is translated as CASTLTGTTNTGELFF.